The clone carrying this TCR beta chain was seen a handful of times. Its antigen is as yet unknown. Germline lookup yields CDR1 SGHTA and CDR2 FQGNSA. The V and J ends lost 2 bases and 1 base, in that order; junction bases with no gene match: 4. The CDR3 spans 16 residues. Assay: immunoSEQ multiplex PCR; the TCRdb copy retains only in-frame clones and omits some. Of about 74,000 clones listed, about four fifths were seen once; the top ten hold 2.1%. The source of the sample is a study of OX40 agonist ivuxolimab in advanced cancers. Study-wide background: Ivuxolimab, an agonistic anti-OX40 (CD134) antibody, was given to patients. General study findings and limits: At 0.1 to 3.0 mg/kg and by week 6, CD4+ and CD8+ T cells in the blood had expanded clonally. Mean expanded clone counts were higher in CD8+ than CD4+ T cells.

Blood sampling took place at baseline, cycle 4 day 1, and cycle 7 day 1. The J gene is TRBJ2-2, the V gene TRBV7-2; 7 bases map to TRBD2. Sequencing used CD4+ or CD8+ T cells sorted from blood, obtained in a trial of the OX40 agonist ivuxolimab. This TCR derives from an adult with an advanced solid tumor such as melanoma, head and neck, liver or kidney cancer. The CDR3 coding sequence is TGTGCCAGCAGCTTACGGCGGGGGAGGAACACCGGGGAGCTGTTTTTT. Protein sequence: CASSLRRGRNTGELFF.